The 27 T cell receptor beta chains below were found in one sample sequenced in a study of cytomegalovirus exposure and HLA in healthy donors. The PCR was carried out with 60 Vbeta primers and 13 Jbeta primers. Assay used: immunoSEQ multiplex PCR; TCRdb lists only in-frame clones, some missing. Among about 270,000 clones listed, more than 55% were seen once. The sample comprised PBMCs. Receptor source: a female donor in good health and CMV-seronegative.

Only one count was recorded for this clone. J is TRBJ2-7 and V is TRBV5-4; no firm D call. CDR1 is SGHNT and CDR2 is YYREEE in the germline V gene (reference sequence). Trimming took 2 bases from V and 3 from J, leaving 6 bases between them. This CDR3 is 12 amino acids long. The chain's CDR3 is CASSLENYEQYF. The DNA of the CDR3 is TGTGCCAGCAGCTTAGAGAACTACGAGCAGTACTTC. The entire variable domain, with the rest obtained from reference TRBV5-4 and TRBJ2-7, is as follows: ETGVTQSPTHLIKTRGQQVTLRCSSQSGHNTVSWYQQALGQGPQFIFQYYREEENGRGNFPPRFSGLQFPNYSSELNVNALELDDSALYLCASSLENYEQYFGPGTRLTVT.

The genes are TRBV30 and TRBJ1-1; no clear D gene. The CDR3 is 14 residues long. V was clipped by 6 bases and J by 5 bases, with 19 bases between them. In germline, CDR1 is GTSNPN, CDR2 SVGIG (reference sequence). In DNA form, the CDR3 reads TGTGCCTGCCCGACCTCTCTCGGGGAGACTGAAGCTTTCTTT. Translated, it gives CACPTSLGETEAFF.

This clone was seen once. The chain has TRBV7-8 and TRBJ1-1; possibly TRBD1 for D (5 bases). The V gene's germline CDR1 is SGHVS and CDR2 FQNEAQ. The CDR3 is 14 residues long. V gave up 1 base and J gave up 5 bases, with 11 bases separating them. CDR3 sequence reads: CASSLVGGQTEAFF. As DNA, the CDR3 is TGTGCCAGCAGCTTAGTGGGGGGTCAAACTGAAGCTTTCTTT.

V is TRBV30 and J is TRBJ2-7, with 7 bases lining up with TRBD1. V was clipped by 0 bases and J by 4 bases; unmatched bases: 6. The germline CDR1 and CDR2 sequences are GTSNPN and SVGIG (reference sequence). The CDR3 length is 14 residues. CDR3 sequence reads: CAWSVETGLYEQYF. For the CDR3, the DNA is TGTGCCTGGAGTGTGGAGACAGGGTTATACGAGCAGTACTTC.

The chain recombines TRBV7-6 with TRBJ2-7, with TRBD2 matching over 16 bases. V was clipped by 5 bases and J by 5 bases; unmatched bases: 9. Germline loops: CDR1 SGHVS, CDR2 FNYEAQ. CDR3 length: 17 residues. The CDR3: CASSETGTSGRANEQYF. The CDR3 bases are TGTGCCAGCAGCGAGACCGGGACTAGCGGGAGGGCCAACGAGCAGTACTTC.

This clone was detected only a few times. V usage is TRBV5-1 and J usage is TRBJ1-4; TRBD1 is a possible D gene (6 bases). Looked up from germline, CDR1 is SGHRS and CDR2 is YFSETQ. The V end lost 3 bases, the J end lost 2 bases, and 11 bases lay between the germline ends. This CDR3 is 15 amino acids long. The CDR3 coding sequence is TGCGCCAGCAGCTGGGCAGGGGTCACTAATGAAAAACTGTTTTTT. Its protein is CASSWAGVTNEKLFF.

The V and J genes are TRBV5-6 and TRBJ2-5; D may be TRBD1 (5 bases). Germline CDR1 is SGHDT and CDR2 is YYEEEE. V lost 0 bases and J 8 bases, leaving 8 bases between the germline ends. This CDR3 region has 12 residues. CDR3 loop: CASSLGGQTQYF. CDR3 sequence (DNA): TGTGCCAGCAGCTTGGGTGGACAAACCCAGTACTTC.

Details on this clone: Distinct nucleotide sequences in the sample also encode this CDR3. This chain connects TRBV5-4 to TRBJ2-7; 7 nucleotides align to TRBD1. Germline V gene data show CDR1 as SGHNT and CDR2 as YYREEE (reference sequence). The CDR3 loop spans 14 amino acids. V was clipped by 0 bases and J by 2 bases; unmatched bases: 2. This CDR3 reads CASSLDRGPYEQYF. The CDR3 DNA follows: TGTGCCAGCAGCTTGGACAGGGGTCCCTACGAGCAGTACTTC.

V usage is TRBV21-1 and J usage is TRBJ1-4. TRBV21-1 is assigned pseudogene status. The CDR3 is 16 amino acids. The CDR3 bases are TGTGCCAGCAGCAAAGTCGCGGGTATCTCTAATGAAAAACTGTTTTTT. This gives the protein CASSKVAGISNEKLFF.

The chain links TRBV11-2 to TRBJ1-1; tentatively, D is TRBD1 (5 bases). This CDR3 is 12 amino acids long. Germline lookup yields CDR1 SGHAT and CDR2 FQNNGV. V was shortened by 5 bases and J by 8 bases, with 12 bases between the two germline ends. This CDR3 reads CASSIGTGEAFF. The CDR3 nucleotides are TGTGCCAGCAGCATAGGGACGGGGGAAGCTTTCTTT.

This clone was seen more than once but under ten times. V gene TRBV6-5 combines with J gene TRBJ2-1, with D tentatively TRBD2 (5 bases). The CDR3 extends over 13 amino acids. Trimming took off 3 bases at V and 5 bases at J, with 8 bases between the two ends. CDR1 is MNHEY, CDR2 SVGAGI, per germline. The CDR3: CASSYQRNNEQFF. CDR3 nucleotides: TGTGCCAGCAGTTATCAGCGGAACAATGAGCAGTTCTTC.

This clone was observed a few times. The rearrangement uses TRBV27 and TRBJ1-1, with D uncertain. The CDR3 spans 12 residues. Germline V CDR1 and CDR2: MNHEY, SMNVEV (reference sequence). Trimming shortened V by 4 bases and J by 1 base, and 4 bases separated the two germline ends. CDR3 sequence reads: CASSSKNTEAFF. CDR3 DNA: TGTGCCAGCAGTTCTAAGAACACTGAAGCTTTCTTT.

This clone has only one observation. The chain combines TRBV4-1 with TRBJ2-1, with D possibly matching TRBD2 (6 bases). Trimming left V 4 bases short and J 0 bases short, with 10 bases between. Germline V gene lookup returns CDR1 MGHRA and CDR2 YSYEKL. The CDR3 is made up of 15 amino acids. The CDR3 loop reads CASSLSGSSYNEQFF. CDR3 bases: TGCGCCAGCAGCCTTAGCGGCAGCTCCTACAATGAGCAGTTCTTC.

The rearrangement links TRBV9 to TRBJ2-2, with 11 bases lining up with TRBD2. Germline CDR1 reads SGDLS; CDR2 reads YYNGEE. This CDR3 has 16 amino acids. The V gene end was trimmed by 3 bases and the J gene end by 7 bases; junction bases not matched to a gene: 8. The CDR3 here is CASSGRLAGWIGELFF. The CDR3, as DNA: TGTGCCAGCAGCGGTCGACTAGCGGGATGGATCGGGGAGCTGTTTTTT.

The chain uses TRBV7-6 and TRBJ1-1, with TRBD1 matching over 8 bases. The CDR3 length is 15 residues. V gave up 1 base and J gave up 5 bases; unmatched junction bases: 6. Germline CDR1 and CDR2: SGHVS and FNYEAQ. The CDR3 region has the DNA TGTGCCAGCAGCTTAGGGGTGCAGGGGGCGACTGAAGCTTTCTTT. It yields the protein CASSLGVQGATEAFF.

This rearrangement joins TRBV5-1 to TRBJ2-3; 8 nucleotides agree with TRBD2. V lost 4 bases, J lost 0 bases, and 4 bases stayed unmatched. The CDR3 runs 15 residues. Germline lookup yields CDR1 SGHRS and CDR2 YFSETQ. In DNA, the CDR3 is TGCGCCAGCAGCGCGGCTAGCGGGAGCACAGATACGCAGTATTTT. Translation gives CASSAASGSTDTQYF.

This clone was picked up a small number of times. The chain is built from TRBV11-2 and TRBJ2-7; 8 bases line up with TRBD2. After removal of 7 bases from V and 7 bases from J, the junction contained 9 bases not matched to a gene. CDR1 is SGHAT, CDR2 FQNNGV, per germline. This CDR3 contains 13 residues. The CDR3 is CASTLAGSSEQYF. CDR3 nucleotide sequence: TGTGCCAGCACCCTAGCGGGCAGTTCTGAGCAGTACTTC.

The chain is built from TRBV7-9 and TRBJ1-6; 9 bases map to TRBD1. The CDR3 has 17 residues. J gave up 9 bases and V 4 bases, and 13 bases lay outside the gene matches. CDR1 and CDR2 from the germline V gene are SEHNR and FQNEAQ (reference sequence). CDR3 in amino acids: CASSSMGGGQGPSPLHF. CDR3 DNA: TGTGCCAGCAGCTCCATGGGTGGGGGACAGGGTCCTTCACCCCTCCACTTT.

The CDR3 loop reads CASSVAGPAGDTQYF. The DNA for the CDR3 is TGTGCCAGCAGTGTAGCGGGACCCGCCGGAGATACGCAGTATTTT. This chain connects TRBV28 to TRBJ2-3; 8 bases fit TRBD2. CDR3 size: 15 residues. V shed 5 bases, J shed 5 bases, and the junction held 9 bases outside the gene matches. CDR1 is MDHEN and CDR2 is SYDVKM in the germline V gene. Complete variable domain (other parts from reference TRBV28 and TRBJ2-3): DVKVTQSSRYLVKRTGEKVFLECVQDMDHENMFWYRQDPGLGLRLIYFSYDVKMKEKGDIPEGYSVSREKKERFSLILESASTNQTSMYLCASSVAGPAGDTQYFGPGTRLTVL.

In this sample, this clone turned up a few times. The chain joins TRBV4-2 to TRBJ2-7, with D tentatively TRBD2 (5 bases). The V end lost 0 bases, the J end lost 1 base, and 13 bases lay between the germline ends. This CDR3 region has 16 residues. Germline lookup yields CDR1 LGHNA and CDR2 YNFKEQ. CDR3: CASSQEGSSFSYEQYF. DNA of the CDR3: TGTGCCAGCAGCCAAGAAGGCTCTAGCTTTTCCTACGAGCAGTACTTC.

This chain uses TRBV27 with TRBJ2-5; 7 nucleotides line up with TRBD1. V gave up 4 bases and J gave up 4 bases; unmatched junction bases: 15. In germline, CDR1 is MNHEY, CDR2 SMNVEV (reference sequence). CDR3 length equals 17 residues. CDR3 sequence reads: CASSSSGKGALLETQYF. The CDR3 bases are TGTGCCAGCAGTTCCTCCGGAAAGGGGGCGCTTCTAGAGACCCAGTACTTC.

V is TRBV5-4 and J is TRBJ2-7, with 8 nucleotides matching TRBD1. Germline values: CDR1 SGHNT, CDR2 YYREEE (reference sequence). V was pared by 4 bases and J by 2 bases, with 14 bases of the junction left unmatched. CDR3 length equals 17 residues. The CDR3 loop reads CASSTLTGDVFPYEQYF. CDR3 DNA: TGTGCCAGCAGCACCTTGACAGGGGATGTTTTCCCCTACGAGCAGTACTTC.

This chain connects TRBV7-9 to TRBJ2-7; 9 nucleotides line up with TRBD1. V was pared by 5 bases and J by 6 bases, with 8 bases of the junction left unmatched. The CDR3 contains 14 residues. The germline V gene encodes CDR1 SEHNR and CDR2 FQNEAQ (reference sequence). The CDR3 protein is CASSLLDRGIEQYF. CDR3 nucleotide sequence: TGTGCCAGCAGCCTACTGGACAGGGGAATCGAGCAGTACTTC.

The chain recombines TRBV7-6 with TRBJ2-7; tentative D call: TRBD1 (5 bases). The V gene lost 1 base and the J gene lost 0 bases, with 10 bases spanning the gap. The CDR3 loop spans 15 amino acids. Germline V gene data show CDR1 as SGHVS and CDR2 as FNYEAQ. CDR3 DNA sequence: TGTGCCAGCAGCTTAGAGGACACGTTCTCCTACGAGCAGTACTTC. As protein: CASSLEDTFSYEQYF.

The rearrangement joins TRBV7-9 to TRBJ1-1, with a possible D match to TRBD1 (5 bases). Trimming pared 5 bases from V and 6 bases from J, leaving 19 bases between. Germline V gene data show CDR1 as SEHNR and CDR2 as FQNEAQ (reference sequence). This CDR3 contains 15 residues. CDR3 amino acids: CASSPKGQGTPEAFF. The CDR3 DNA sequence: TGTGCCAGCAGCCCTAAGGGGCAGGGAACCCCTGAAGCTTTCTTT.

This clone has only a few counts. Here the CDR3 DNA reads TGTGCCAGCAGCCCACTCCGATTCGAAAAACTGTTTTTT. Amino acids: CASSPLRFEKLFF. The chain has TRBV11-2 and TRBJ1-4; D unclear. Germline V CDR1 and CDR2: SGHAT, FQNNGV. Trimming shortened V by 5 bases and J by 8 bases, and 12 bases separated the two germline ends. The CDR3 contains 13 residues.

The chain joins TRBV5-1 to TRBJ2-5, with 8 positions matching TRBD2. With 5 bases clipped from V and 0 bases from J, the junction kept 9 bases outside the gene matches. Germline loops: CDR1 SGHRS, CDR2 YFSETQ. The CDR3 runs to 16 residues. The CDR3: CASRFSSGRNQETQYF. As DNA, the CDR3 is TGCGCCAGCAGGTTCTCTAGCGGGCGGAACCAAGAGACCCAGTACTTC.